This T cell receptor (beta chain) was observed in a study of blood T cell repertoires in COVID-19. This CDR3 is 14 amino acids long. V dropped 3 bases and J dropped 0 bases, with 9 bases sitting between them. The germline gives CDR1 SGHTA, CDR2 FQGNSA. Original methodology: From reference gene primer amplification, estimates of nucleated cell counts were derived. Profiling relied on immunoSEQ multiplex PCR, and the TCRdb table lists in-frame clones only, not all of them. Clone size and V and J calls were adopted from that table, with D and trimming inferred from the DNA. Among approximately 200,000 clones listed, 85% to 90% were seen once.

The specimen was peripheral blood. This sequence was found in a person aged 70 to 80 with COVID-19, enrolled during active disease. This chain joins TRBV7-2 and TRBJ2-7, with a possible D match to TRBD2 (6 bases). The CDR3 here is CASSLSSVSYEQYF. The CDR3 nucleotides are TGTGCCAGCAGCTTGTCTAGCGTCTCCTACGAGCAGTACTTC.